This T cell receptor beta chain is drawn from a study of T-cell memory formation after mild COVID-19. This clonotype is a singleton in its sample. Its antigen is not identified. There are 13 residues in the CDR3. The V end was cut by 3 bases, the J end by 7 bases, with 7 bases between. The germline V gene encodes CDR1 SGHAT and CDR2 FQNNGV. Findings of the study overall: Clones from the second wave (peaking day 37) had unconfirmed SARS-CoV-2 specificity. CD8+ contracting clones occupied EMRA, while CD4+ ones occupied mainly CM and EM.

TCRdb independently ran MiXCR on the 5' RACE reads; one entry per CDR3 protein. Of roughly 600,000 distinct CDR3 sequences listed, more than 15% are singletons. The sample comprised PBMCs or a T cell subset sorted from them (not recorded which). The chain employs TRBV11-2 and TRBJ1-6; D is unresolved. This clonotype was sampled from an adult woman who had mild COVID-19 (a few samples of this study predate the infection). Cell type and time point are not known. CDR3 coding DNA: TGTGCCAGCAGCTTTGAGGGCAATTCACCCCTCCACTTT. Residues: CASSFEGNSPLHF. Filled out from reference TRBV11-2 and TRBJ1-6, the complete variable domain reads EAGVAQSPRYKIIEKRQSVAFWCNPISGHATLYWYQQILGQGPKLLIQFQNNGVVDDSQLPKDRFSAERLKGVDSTLKIQPAKLEDSAVYLCASSFEGNSPLHFGNGTRLTVT.